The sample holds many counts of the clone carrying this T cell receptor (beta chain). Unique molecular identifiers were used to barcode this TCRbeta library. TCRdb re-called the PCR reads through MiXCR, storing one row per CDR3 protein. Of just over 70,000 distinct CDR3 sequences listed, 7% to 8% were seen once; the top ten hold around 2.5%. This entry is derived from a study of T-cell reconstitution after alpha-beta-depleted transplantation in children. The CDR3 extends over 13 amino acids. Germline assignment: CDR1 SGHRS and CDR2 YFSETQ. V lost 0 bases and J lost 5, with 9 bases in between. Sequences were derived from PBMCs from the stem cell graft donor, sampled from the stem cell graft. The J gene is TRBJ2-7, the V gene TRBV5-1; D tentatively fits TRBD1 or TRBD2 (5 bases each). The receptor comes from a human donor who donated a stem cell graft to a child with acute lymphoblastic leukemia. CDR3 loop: CASSLDQGHEQYF. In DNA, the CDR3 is TGCGCCAGCAGCTTGGATCAGGGACACGAGCAGTACTTC.